This T cell receptor (beta chain) was captured in a study of cytomegalovirus exposure and HLA in healthy donors. Study-wide results and limits: Per published reports, the classifier diagnosed cytomegalovirus status with high specificity and sensitivity. TCR clusters originating in the first cohort tended to co-occur in the roughly 110 validation repertoires, according to a later analysis.

Germline V gene data show CDR1 as MNHNY and CDR2 as SVGAGI (reference sequence). V lost 0 bases, J lost 5 bases, and 6 bases stayed unmatched. The CDR3 extends over 15 amino acids. Donors were drawn from the approximately 110-subject validation cohort, separate from the 666-subject first cohort. Libraries were prepared by immunoSEQ multiplex PCR; TCRdb keeps only in-frame clonotypes and omits some of them. This table holds 150,000 or so clones, about 91% found once. To note about this clone: Its target is not known.

Sequencing used PBMCs. The TCR sequence derives from a woman aged 18-29 years in good health and CMV-seropositive. This chain joins TRBV6-6 and TRBJ2-5, with 7 positions matching TRBD2. The CDR3 protein is CASSYSPGGVETQYF. The CDR3 DNA reads as TGTGCCAGCAGTTACTCGCCGGGGGGTGTTGAGACCCAGTACTTC.